This is a list of T cell receptor beta chains from one sample in a study of CD8+CD57+ T cells in acquired aplastic anemia. TCRdb called the reads again in MiXCR, with one record for every CDR3 protein. This sample has around 190,000 distinct CDR3 sequences; roughly 55% occur once, and the top ten carry about 29%. Sequencing was carried out using sorted CD4+, CD8+, or CD8+CD57+ T cells (not recorded which) from PBMCs. Receptors were obtained from a human donor in good health. CDR3s include the opening cysteine and the closing phenylalanine or tryptophan. The D gene is left open where the match is weak. Clone size is shown for a subset of rows, as once, few, many or a class of expanded clone.

J gene | V gene | clone size | D gene | CDR3 DNA | CDR3 protein
TRBJ1-1 | TRBV7-3 | . | . | TGTGCCAGCAGTAGTCGAAAAAACACTGAAGCTTTCTTT | CASSSRKNTEAFF
TRBJ2-3 | TRBV4-1 | . | TRBD2 | TGCGCCAGCAGCCAAGATCATGGTAGCGGGGGCCCAGATACGCAGTATTTT | CASSQDHGSGGPDTQYF
TRBJ2-7 | TRBV27 | many | . | TGTGCCAGCAGTTTCGGGAGTCAAACCTACGAGCAGTACTTC | CASSFGSQTYEQYF
TRBJ2-2 | TRBV19 | . | . | TGTGCCAGTAGTATGAGCAGCAATGGGGAGCTGTTTTTT | CASSMSSNGELFF
TRBJ2-5 | TRBV7-9 | . | . | TGTGCCAGCAGCTTAGGCCGAGGGACCCAGTACTTC | CASSLGRGTQYF
TRBJ2-3 | TRBV14 | . | TRBD2 | TGTGCCAGCAGCCCGCGGGGACTAGCTCCAGATACGCAGTATTTT | CASSPRGLAPDTQYF
TRBJ1-2 | TRBV6-5 | . | . | TGTGCCAGCAGTTACGGGACATTTGGCTACGCCTTC | CASSYGTFGYAF
TRBJ1-6 | TRBV19 | . | . | TGTGCCAGTAGTTTAAACATTGGACCCGATAATTCACCCCTCCACTTT | CASSLNIGPDNSPLHF
TRBJ2-7 | TRBV20-1 | . | . | TGCAGTGCTAACCCCCCTCGGGGGTCCTACGAGCAGTACTTC | CSANPPRGSYEQYF
TRBJ2-1 | TRBV20-1 | once | . | TGCAGTGCTAGGGTACGGGACAATGAGCAGTTCTTC | CSARVRDNEQFF
TRBJ2-2 | TRBV6-1 | many | . | TGTGCCAGCAGTGCCCGGGTCAGGGAGCTGTTTTTT | CASSARVRELFF
TRBJ2-1 | TRBV9 | many | TRBD2 | TGTGCCAGCAGCGTGGGGGGCGGGAGGGCCACTGAGCAGTTCTTC | CASSVGGGRATEQFF
TRBJ1-1 | TRBV29-1 | . | . | TGCAGCGAACAGACGACAGCCCCTGAAGCTTTCTTT | CSEQTTAPEAFF
TRBJ1-1 | TRBV5-1 | few | . | TGCGCCAGCAGCTTGGTTTTGGACACTGAAGCTTTCTTT | CASSLVLDTEAFF